This T cell receptor beta chain is drawn from a study of long-term antiretroviral therapy in people with HIV. Study at large: The 2015 immediate-ART recommendation came about a decade after the earliest samples. Broader study findings: The clones with expansion before ART were dominant in the repertoire at all time points. Whereas controls had wider CDR3 length ranges, HIV repertoires had narrower ones.

They ran version v3.0 of the immunoSEQ assay at survey level. The data were produced by immunoSEQ multiplex PCR, yet TCRdb's version contains in-frame clones alone and is incomplete. The sample lists 29,000 or so clones, nearly 97% occurring once. Per the germline V gene, CDR1 is MNHNS and CDR2 is SASEGT. This CDR3 contains 18 residues. V was trimmed by 0 bases and J by 2 bases, leaving 19 bases between them. Details on this clone: What it binds is unknown.

Treatment for every participant with HIV took place in the United States. This clonotype was obtained from a young man with HIV. Sample: unsorted PBMCs, taken 5.3 years after starting antiretroviral therapy. V is TRBV6-1 and J is TRBJ2-5; possibly TRBD2 for D (6 bases). CDR3 region: CASSEASGTGAEQETQYF. Here the CDR3 DNA reads TGTGCCAGCAGTGAAGCGAGTGGGACGGGAGCGGAGCAAGAGACCCAGTACTTC.